Shown below are 13 T cell receptor beta chains from a single sample sequenced in a study of beta chain features in type 1 diabetes. The isolated RNA, all of it, was reverse transcribed, so expressed TCRB transcripts were what got sequenced. Profiling relied on immunoSEQ multiplex PCR, and the TCRdb table lists in-frame clones only, not all of them. This sample yields hundreds of thousands of clones, of which around 10% are seen a single time; roughly 0.046% belongs to the top ten. Specimen: naive CD4+ T cells from blood. These receptors all come from a woman between 18 and 30 years old in good health.

V is TRBV27 and J is TRBJ1-3; no firm D call. Germline V gives CDR1 MNHEY, CDR2 SMNVEV (reference sequence). V lost 6 bases, J lost 0 bases, and 12 bases lay in between. The CDR3 has 15 amino acids. CDR3 sequence (DNA): TGTGCCAGCAGCGAATTTGGGAGCTCTGGAAACACCATATATTTT. Translated, it gives CASSEFGSSGNTIYF.

As for this clone: Sequence at one end of the junction differs from germline and may be a read error. This chain connects TRBV29-1 to TRBJ1-1; TRBD1 matches at 8 bases. Germline CDR1 SQVTM, CDR2 ANQGSEA. CDR3 size: 13 residues. This chain's CDR3 is CSVEDRGFTEAFF. As DNA, the CDR3 is TGCAGCGTCGAAGACAGGGGTTTCACTGAAGCTTTCTTT.

The chain links TRBV7-9 to TRBJ1-6; D is ambiguous. There are 14 residues in the CDR3. The V gene lost 0 bases and the J gene lost 8 bases, with 8 bases spanning the gap. Germline values: CDR1 SEHNR, CDR2 FQNEAQ (reference sequence). CDR3 loop: CASSLATHDSPLHF. The DNA of the CDR3 is TGTGCCAGCAGCTTAGCCACTCACGATTCACCCCTCCACTTT.

Concerning this clone: In the same sample, other DNA sequences code for this CDR3. The J gene is TRBJ1-2, the V gene TRBV5-1; D may be TRBD1 (5 bases). The CDR3 runs to 13 residues. V was trimmed by 0 bases and J by 2 bases, leaving 5 bases between them. CDR1 and CDR2 (germline): SGHRS, YFSETQ. CDR3 protein: CASSLGQNYGYTF. The CDR3 nucleotides read TGCGCCAGCAGCTTGGGACAGAACTATGGCTACACCTTC. Complete variable domain (other parts from reference TRBV5-1 and TRBJ1-2): KAGVTQTPRYLIKTRGQQVTLSCSPISGHRSVSWYQQTPGQGLQFLFEYFSETQRNKGNFPGRFSGRQFSNSRSEMNVSTLELGDSALYLCASSLGQNYGYTFGSGTRLTVV.

This clone was recorded a few times. V is TRBV7-3 and J is TRBJ2-3, with a tentative D call TRBD2 (7 bases). Germline CDR1 and CDR2: SGHTA and FQGTGA. With 7 bases removed from V and 1 base from J, the gap between germline ends came to 18 bases. The CDR3 has 16 residues. CDR3 DNA: TGTGCCAGCACCCGGGGCGGGGGCCCTGGCACAGATACGCAGTATTTT. Its protein is CASTRGGGPGTDTQYF.

The sample holds a few counts of this clone. The chain joins TRBV7-9 to TRBJ2-2; D not resolved. The V end was cut by 2 bases, the J end by 3 bases, with 13 bases between. Germline CDR1 and CDR2: SEHNR and FQNEAQ (reference sequence). The CDR3 loop spans 16 amino acids. This chain's CDR3 is CASSLLQTADTGELFF. In nucleotides, the CDR3 is TGTGCCAGCAGCTTACTTCAGACCGCGGACACCGGGGAGCTGTTTTTT.

This clone showed up just a few times. The sample has other DNA sequences that encode this CDR3 too. The V call is TRBV9, the J call TRBJ1-2; D gene unclear. Germline lookup yields CDR1 SGDLS and CDR2 YYNGEE. The CDR3 length is 13 residues. V shed 0 bases and J shed 2 bases, with 5 bases lying between them. In nucleotides, the CDR3 is TGTGCCAGCAGCGTAGTTCCCAACTATGGCTACACCTTC. Translating it yields CASSVVPNYGYTF.

The chain is built from TRBV5-4 and TRBJ1-1, with D possibly matching TRBD1 (5 bases). This CDR3 has 14 residues. Germline loops: CDR1 SGHNT, CDR2 YYREEE (reference sequence). Trimming shortened V by 0 bases and J by 4 bases, and 10 bases separated the two germline ends. The CDR3 loop reads CASSLVRDPTEAFF. CDR3 in DNA: TGTGCCAGCAGCTTGGTTCGGGACCCCACTGAAGCTTTCTTT.

The chain links TRBV2 to TRBJ1-2; perhaps TRBD1 as D (5 bases). V was cut by 6 bases and J by 5 bases, with 10 bases left in between. Germline V gene data show CDR1 as SNHLY and CDR2 as FYNNEI. This CDR3 is 12 amino acids long. The CDR3, as DNA: TGTGCCAGCAGCCGCGGGACTTATGGCTACACCTTC. It is translated as CASSRGTYGYTF.

This clone has ten or more counts. The CDR3 loop is CASSLLPGVEQYF. CDR3 nucleotides: TGTGCCAGCAGCTTACTCCCGGGAGTGGAGCAGTACTTC. V and J are TRBV7-2 and TRBJ2-7; perhaps TRBD2 as D (6 bases). V dropped 2 bases and J dropped 7 bases, with 12 bases sitting between them. Germline V gene data show CDR1 as SGHTA and CDR2 as FQGNSA. This CDR3 contains 13 residues.

This clone has only a few counts. The chain recombines TRBV2 with TRBJ2-3; tentative D call: TRBD1 (5 bases). Trimming cost V 3 bases and J 0 bases, with 7 bases left between them. CDR1 and CDR2 from the germline V gene are SNHLY and FYNNEI. The CDR3 runs to 14 residues. CDR3 DNA sequence: TGTGCCAGCAGTGACACAGGTAGCACAGATACGCAGTATTTT. Protein sequence: CASSDTGSTDTQYF.

For this clone: At the DNA level, this CDR3 is encoded by other sequences in the same sample as well. V is TRBV18 and J is TRBJ2-2, with D hard to call. Trimming removed 6 bases from V and 5 bases from J, with 7 bases in between. CDR1 and CDR2 from the germline V gene are KGHSH and LQKENI. The CDR3 sequence is 12 residues long. The CDR3 protein is CASSPSTGELFF. DNA of the CDR3: TGTGCCAGCTCTCCGTCGACCGGGGAGCTGTTTTTT.

This clone was observed a few times. The chain is built from TRBV7-9 and TRBJ1-1; 9 bases agree with TRBD1. CDR3 length: 14 amino acids. The V gene end was trimmed by 5 bases and the J gene end by 3 bases; junction bases not matched to a gene: 4. CDR1 and CDR2 from the germline V gene are SEHNR and FQNEAQ (reference sequence). The CDR3 DNA reads TGTGCCAGCAGCGCGGGACAGGGTGACACTGAAGCTTTCTTT. Protein sequence: CASSAGQGDTEAFF.